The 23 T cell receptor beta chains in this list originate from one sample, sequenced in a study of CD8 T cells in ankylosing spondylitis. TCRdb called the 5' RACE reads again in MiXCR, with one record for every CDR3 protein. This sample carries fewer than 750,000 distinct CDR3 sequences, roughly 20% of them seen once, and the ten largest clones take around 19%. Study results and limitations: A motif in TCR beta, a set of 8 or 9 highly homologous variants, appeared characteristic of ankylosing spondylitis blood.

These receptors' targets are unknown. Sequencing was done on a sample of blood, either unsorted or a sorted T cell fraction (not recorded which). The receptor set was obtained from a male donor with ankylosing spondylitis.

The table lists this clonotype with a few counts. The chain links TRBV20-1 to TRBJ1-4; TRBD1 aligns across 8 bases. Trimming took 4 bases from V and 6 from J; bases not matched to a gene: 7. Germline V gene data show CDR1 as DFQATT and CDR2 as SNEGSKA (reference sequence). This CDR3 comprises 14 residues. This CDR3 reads CSAKGDRRHEKLFF. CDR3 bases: TGCAGTGCTAAGGGGGACAGGCGGCATGAAAAACTGTTTTTT.

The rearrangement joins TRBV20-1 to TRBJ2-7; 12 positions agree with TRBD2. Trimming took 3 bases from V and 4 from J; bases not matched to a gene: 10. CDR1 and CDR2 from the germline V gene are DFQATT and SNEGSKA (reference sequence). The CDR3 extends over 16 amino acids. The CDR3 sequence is CSASDKTSGRTYEQYF. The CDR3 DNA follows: TGCAGTGCTAGTGACAAGACTAGCGGGAGAACGTACGAGCAGTACTTC.

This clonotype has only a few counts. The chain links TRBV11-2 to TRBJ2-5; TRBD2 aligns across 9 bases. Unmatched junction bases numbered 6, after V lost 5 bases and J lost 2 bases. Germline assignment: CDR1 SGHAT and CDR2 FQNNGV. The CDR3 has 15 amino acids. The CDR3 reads CASSPRLADQETQYF. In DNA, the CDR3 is TGTGCCAGCAGCCCAAGACTAGCGGATCAAGAGACCCAGTACTTC.

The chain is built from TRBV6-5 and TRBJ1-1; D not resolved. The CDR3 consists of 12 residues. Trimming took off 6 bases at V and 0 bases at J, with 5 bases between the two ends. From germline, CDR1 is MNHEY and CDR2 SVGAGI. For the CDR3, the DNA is TGTGCCAGCAGGGCATTGAACACTGAAGCTTTCTTT. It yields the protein CASRALNTEAFF.

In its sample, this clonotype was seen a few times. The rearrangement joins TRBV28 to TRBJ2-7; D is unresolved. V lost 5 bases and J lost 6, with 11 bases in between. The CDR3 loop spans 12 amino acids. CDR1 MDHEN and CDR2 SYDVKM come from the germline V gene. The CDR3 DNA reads TGTGCCAGCAGTCCCGCCCCAGGCGAGCAGTACTTC. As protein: CASSPAPGEQYF. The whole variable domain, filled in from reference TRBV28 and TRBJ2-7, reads DVKVTQSSRYLVKRTGEKVFLECVQDMDHENMFWYRQDPGLGLRLIYFSYDVKMKEKGDIPEGYSVSREKKERFSLILESASTNQTSMYLCASSPAPGEQYFGPGTRLTVT.

Here the CDR3 DNA reads TGTGCCAGCACACCACTAGAACAAGAGACCCAGTACTTC. This encodes CASTPLEQETQYF. The chain has TRBV7-9 and TRBJ2-5; TRBD2 is a possible D gene (5 bases). Looked up from germline, CDR1 is SEHNR and CDR2 is FQNEAQ (reference sequence). The CDR3 spans 13 residues. Trimming left V 7 bases short and J 2 bases short, with 11 bases between.

CDR3 nucleotide sequence: TGTGCCAGCAGCGAATCTGGTAGCGGGGGGGTTAACGAGCAGTACTTC. Amino acids: CASSESGSGGVNEQYF. The chain uses TRBV13 and TRBJ2-7, with TRBD2 identical over 11 bases. This CDR3 has 16 amino acids. The germline V gene has CDR1 PRHDT and CDR2 FYEKMQ (reference sequence). J gave up 5 bases and V 5 bases, and 11 bases lay outside the gene matches.

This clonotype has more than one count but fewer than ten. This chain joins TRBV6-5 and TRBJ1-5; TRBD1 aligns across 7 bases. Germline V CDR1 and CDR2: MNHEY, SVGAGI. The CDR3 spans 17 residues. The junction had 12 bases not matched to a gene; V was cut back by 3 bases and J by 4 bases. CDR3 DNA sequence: TGTGCCAGCAGTTATTTCTCGTGGGACAGCCGAAATCAGCCCCAGCATTTT. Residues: CASSYFSWDSRNQPQHF.

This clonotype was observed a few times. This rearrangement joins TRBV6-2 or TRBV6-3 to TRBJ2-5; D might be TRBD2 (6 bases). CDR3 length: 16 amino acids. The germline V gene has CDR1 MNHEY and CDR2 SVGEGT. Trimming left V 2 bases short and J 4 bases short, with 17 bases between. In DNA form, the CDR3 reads TGTGCCAGCAGTTACGGGGGGAGGACCTTTGGAGAGACCCAGTACTTC. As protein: CASSYGGRTFGETQYF.

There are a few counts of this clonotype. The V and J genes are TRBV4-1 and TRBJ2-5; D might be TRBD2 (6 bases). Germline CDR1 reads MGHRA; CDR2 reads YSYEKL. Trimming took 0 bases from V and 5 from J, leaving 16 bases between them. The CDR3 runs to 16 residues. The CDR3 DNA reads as TGCGCCAGCAGCCAAGATCAAGGAGGGCCGCGGGAGACCCAGTACTTC. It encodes CASSQDQGGPRETQYF.

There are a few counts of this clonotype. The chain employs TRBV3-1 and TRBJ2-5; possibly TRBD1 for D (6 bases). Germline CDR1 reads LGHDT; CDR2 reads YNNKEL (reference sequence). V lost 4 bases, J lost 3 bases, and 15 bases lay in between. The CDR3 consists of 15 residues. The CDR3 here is CASSRVTGLKETQYF. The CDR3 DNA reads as TGTGCCAGCAGCCGAGTGACAGGTTTGAAAGAGACCCAGTACTTC.

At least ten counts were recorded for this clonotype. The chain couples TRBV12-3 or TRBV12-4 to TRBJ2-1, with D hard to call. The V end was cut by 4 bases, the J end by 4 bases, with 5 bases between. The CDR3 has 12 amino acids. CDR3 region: CASSSTYNEQFF. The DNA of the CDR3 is TGTGCCAGCAGTTCTACGTACAATGAGCAGTTCTTC.

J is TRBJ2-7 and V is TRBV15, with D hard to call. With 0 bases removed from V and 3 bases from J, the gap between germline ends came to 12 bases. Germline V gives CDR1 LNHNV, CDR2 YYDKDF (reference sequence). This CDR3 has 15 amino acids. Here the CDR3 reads CATSRDRLRDYEQYF. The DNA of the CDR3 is TGTGCCACCAGCAGAGATCGGCTGCGAGACTACGAGCAGTACTTC.

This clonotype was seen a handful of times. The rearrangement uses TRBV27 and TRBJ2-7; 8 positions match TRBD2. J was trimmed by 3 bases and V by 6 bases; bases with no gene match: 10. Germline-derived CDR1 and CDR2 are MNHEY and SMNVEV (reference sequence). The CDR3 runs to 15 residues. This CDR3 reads CASSRGGRGNYEQYF. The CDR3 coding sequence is TGTGCCAGCAGCCGGGGGGGGAGGGGAAACTACGAGCAGTACTTC.

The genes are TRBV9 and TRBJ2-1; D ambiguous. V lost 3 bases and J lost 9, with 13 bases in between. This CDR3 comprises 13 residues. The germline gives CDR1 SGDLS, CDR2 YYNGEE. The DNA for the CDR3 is TGTGCCAGCAGCGACCTGGCCTCGGGTGAGCAGTTCTTC. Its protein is CASSDLASGEQFF. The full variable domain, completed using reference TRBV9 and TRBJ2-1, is DSGVTQTPKHLITATGQRVTLRCSPRSGDLSVYWYQQSLDQGLQFLIQYYNGEERAKGNILERFSAQQFPDLHSELNLSSLELGDSALYFCASSDLASGEQFFGPGTRLTVL.

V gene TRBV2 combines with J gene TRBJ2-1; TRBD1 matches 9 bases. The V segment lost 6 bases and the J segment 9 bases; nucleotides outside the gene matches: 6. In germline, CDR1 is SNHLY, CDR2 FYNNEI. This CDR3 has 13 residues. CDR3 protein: CASRQGASVEQFF. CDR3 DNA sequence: TGTGCCAGCAGACAGGGGGCGTCTGTTGAGCAGTTCTTC.

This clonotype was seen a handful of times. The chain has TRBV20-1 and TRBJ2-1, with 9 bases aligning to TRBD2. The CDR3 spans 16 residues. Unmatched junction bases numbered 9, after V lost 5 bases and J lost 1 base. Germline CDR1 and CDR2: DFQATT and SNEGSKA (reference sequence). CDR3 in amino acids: CSAQSGRSFSYNEQFF. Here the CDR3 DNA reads TGCAGTGCTCAGAGCGGGAGGAGCTTTTCCTACAATGAGCAGTTCTTC.

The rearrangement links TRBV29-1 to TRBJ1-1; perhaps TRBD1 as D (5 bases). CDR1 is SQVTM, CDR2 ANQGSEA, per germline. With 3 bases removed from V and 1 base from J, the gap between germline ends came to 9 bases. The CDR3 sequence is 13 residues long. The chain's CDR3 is CSVDVRGNTEAFF. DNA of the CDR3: TGCAGCGTTGACGTTAGGGGGAACACTGAAGCTTTCTTT.

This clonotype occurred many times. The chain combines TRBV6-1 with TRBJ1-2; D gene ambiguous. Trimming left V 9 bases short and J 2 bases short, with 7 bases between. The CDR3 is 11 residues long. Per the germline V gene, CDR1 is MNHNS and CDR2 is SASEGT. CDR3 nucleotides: TGTGCCAGTCAGCGAAACTATGGCTACACCTTC. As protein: CASQRNYGYTF.

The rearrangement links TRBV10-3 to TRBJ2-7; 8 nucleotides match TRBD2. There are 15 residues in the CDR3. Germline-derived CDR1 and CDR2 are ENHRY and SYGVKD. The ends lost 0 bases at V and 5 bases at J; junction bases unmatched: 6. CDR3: CAISESTSELDEQYF. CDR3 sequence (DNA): TGTGCCATCAGTGAGTCGACTAGCGAATTGGACGAGCAGTACTTC.

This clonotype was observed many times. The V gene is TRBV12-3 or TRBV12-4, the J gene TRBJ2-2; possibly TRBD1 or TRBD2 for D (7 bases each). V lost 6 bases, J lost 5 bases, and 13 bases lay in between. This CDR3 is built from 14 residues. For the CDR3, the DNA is TGTGCCAGCAGCCAGGGGGACTATACCGGGGAGCTGTTTTTT. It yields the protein CASSQGDYTGELFF.

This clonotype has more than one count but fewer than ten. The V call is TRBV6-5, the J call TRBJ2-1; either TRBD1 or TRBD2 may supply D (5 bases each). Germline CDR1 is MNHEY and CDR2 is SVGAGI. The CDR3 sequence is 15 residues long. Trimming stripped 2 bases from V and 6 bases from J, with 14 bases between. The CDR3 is CASSYGGGLGNEQFF. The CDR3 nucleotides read TGTGCCAGCAGTTACGGTGGGGGTTTGGGCAATGAGCAGTTCTTC.

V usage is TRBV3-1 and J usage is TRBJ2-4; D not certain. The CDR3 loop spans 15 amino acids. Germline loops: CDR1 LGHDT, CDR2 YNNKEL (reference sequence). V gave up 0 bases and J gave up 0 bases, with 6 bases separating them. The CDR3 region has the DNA TGTGCCAGCAGCCAAGAGTCCGTAGCCAAAAACATTCAGTACTTC. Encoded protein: CASSQESVAKNIQYF.